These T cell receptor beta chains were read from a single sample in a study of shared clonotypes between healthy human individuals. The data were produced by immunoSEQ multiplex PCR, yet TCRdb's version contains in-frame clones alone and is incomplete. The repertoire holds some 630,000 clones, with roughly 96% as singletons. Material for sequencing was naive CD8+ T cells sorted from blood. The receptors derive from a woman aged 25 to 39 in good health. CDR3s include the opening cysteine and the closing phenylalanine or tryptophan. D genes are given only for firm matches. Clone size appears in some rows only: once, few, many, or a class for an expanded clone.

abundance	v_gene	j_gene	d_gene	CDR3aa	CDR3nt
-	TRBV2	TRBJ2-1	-	CASSETGGGYNEQFF	TGTGCCAGCAGTGAGACTGGGGGAGGCTACAATGAGCAGTTCTTC
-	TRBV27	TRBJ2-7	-	CGSASGPTYEQYF	TGTGGATCGGCCTCCGGGCCTACCTACGAGCAGTACTTC
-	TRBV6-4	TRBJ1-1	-	CASSDLPGRTEAFF	TGTGCCAGCAGTGACCTACCGGGGAGAACTGAAGCTTTCTTT
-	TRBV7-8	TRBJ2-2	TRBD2	CASSLVALAGGANTGELFF	TGTGCCAGCAGCTTAGTTGCGCTAGCGGGAGGCGCGAACACCGGGGAGCTGTTTTTT
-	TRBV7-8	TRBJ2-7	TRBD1	CASSTLTGGITYEQYF	TGTGCCAGCAGCACGCTAACAGGGGGCATTACCTACGAGCAGTACTTC
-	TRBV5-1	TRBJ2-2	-	CASSEQGNTGELFF	TGCGCCAGCAGCGAACAGGGGAACACCGGGGAGCTGTTTTTT
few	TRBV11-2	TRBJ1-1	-	CASSLGDNTEAFF	TGTGCCAGCAGCTTAGGGGATAACACTGAAGCTTTCTTT
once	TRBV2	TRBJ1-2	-	CASRADTNRGNYGYTF	TGTGCCAGCAGGGCAGACACAAATCGGGGAAACTATGGCTACACCTTC
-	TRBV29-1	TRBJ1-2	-	CSDNRVSANYGYTF	TGCAGCGATAACAGGGTATCCGCTAACTATGGCTACACCTTC
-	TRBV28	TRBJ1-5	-	CASTPKTFSNQPQHF	TGTGCCAGCACCCCCAAGACTTTTAGCAATCAGCCCCAGCATTTT
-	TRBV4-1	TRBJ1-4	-	CASSQVGSLNEKLFF	TGCGCCAGCAGCCAAGTGGGGTCCCTTAATGAAAAACTGTTTTTT
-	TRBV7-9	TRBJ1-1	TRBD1	CASTTLQGVNTEAFF	TGTGCCAGCACGACCCTGCAGGGGGTGAACACTGAAGCTTTCTTT
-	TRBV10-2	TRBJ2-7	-	CASSESVADDEQYF	TGCGCCAGCAGTGAGTCGGTAGCGGACGACGAGCAGTACTTC
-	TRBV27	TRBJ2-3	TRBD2	CASSYLADSTDTQYF	TGTGCCAGCAGCTACCTAGCGGACAGCACAGATACGCAGTATTTT
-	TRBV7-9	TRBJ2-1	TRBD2	CASSLGTSGINEQFF	TGTGCCAGCAGCTTAGGGACTAGCGGGATCAATGAGCAGTTCTTC
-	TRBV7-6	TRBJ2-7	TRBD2	CASASSGSSHEQYF	TGTGCCAGCGCCTCTAGCGGGAGTTCCCACGAGCAGTACTTC
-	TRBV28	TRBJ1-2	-	CASSMVGGHYGYTF	TGTGCCAGCAGTATGGTCGGGGGGCACTATGGCTACACCTTC
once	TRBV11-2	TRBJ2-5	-	CASSLMSKGAETQYF	TGTGCCAGCAGCTTAATGTCCAAAGGTGCAGAGACCCAGTACTTC
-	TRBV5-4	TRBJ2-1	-	CASSLSEAVDEQFF	TGTGCCAGCAGCTTATCAGAGGCGGTGGATGAGCAGTTCTTC
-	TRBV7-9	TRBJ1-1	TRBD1	CASRVGQGGSDTEAFF	TGTGCCAGCAGGGTTGGACAGGGAGGTTCGGACACTGAAGCTTTCTTT
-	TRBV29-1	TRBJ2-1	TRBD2	CSVDSGISYNEQFF	TGCAGCGTTGATAGCGGGATCTCCTACAATGAGCAGTTCTTC
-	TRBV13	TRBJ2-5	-	CASSLAGDGVAGHQETQYF	TGTGCCAGCAGCTTAGCAGGGGATGGGGTAGCGGGCCACCAAGAGACCCAGTACTTC
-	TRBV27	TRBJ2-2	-	CASSLRPGPNTGELFF	TGTGCCAGCAGTTTACGTCCGGGACCGAACACCGGGGAGCTGTTTTTT
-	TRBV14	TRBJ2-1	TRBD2	CASSASGRTGEQFF	TGTGCCAGCAGCGCTAGCGGGAGGACGGGTGAGCAGTTCTTC
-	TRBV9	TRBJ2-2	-	CASSPDLAGELFF	TGTGCCAGCAGCCCCGATTTGGCCGGGGAGCTGTTTTTT
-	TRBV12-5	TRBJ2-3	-	CASGFIDQGTDTQYF	TGTGCTAGTGGTTTCATAGATCAGGGCACAGATACGCAGTATTTT
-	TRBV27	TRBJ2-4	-	CVTGPGRKNIQYF	TGTGTCACCGGCCCGGGCAGAAAAAACATTCAGTACTTC
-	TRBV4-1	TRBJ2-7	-	CASSQPGILSEQYF	TGCGCCAGCAGCCAACCCGGGATCCTTTCCGAGCAGTACTTC
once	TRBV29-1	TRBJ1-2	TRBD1	CSVEDGRDSYGYTF	TGCAGCGTTGAAGATGGAAGGGACAGCTATGGCTACACCTTC
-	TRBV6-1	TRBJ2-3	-	CASSEFIKAADTQYF	TGTGCCAGCAGTGAGTTTATTAAGGCCGCAGATACGCAGTATTTT
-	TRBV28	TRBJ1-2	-	CASSPQWRAGGYTF	TGTGCCAGCAGTCCTCAGTGGAGGGCGGGAGGCTACACCTTC
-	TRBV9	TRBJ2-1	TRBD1	CASSVEGQGSNEQFF	TGTGCCAGCAGCGTAGAAGGACAGGGCAGCAATGAGCAGTTCTTC